The clone carrying this TCR beta chain was detected only a few times. Its antigen is unknown. V trimming: 5 bases; J trimming: 10 bases; junction bases outside the gene matches: 7. Per germline, CDR1 SEHNR and CDR2 FQNEAQ (reference sequence). The length of the CDR3 is 14 residues. DNA from unsorted PBMC was sequenced on ten immunoSEQ deep assay plates. TCRdb keeps only in-frame clones here, not all; method: immunoSEQ multiplex PCR. The profile shows about 470,000 clones, around 79% of them singletons. The data stem from a study of shared clonotypes between healthy human individuals. Each unsorted sample relied on roughly 90 million PBMCs as its source of genomic DNA. Study conclusions and caveats: Sampling covered nothing but blood. Tissue TCR repertoires likely differ from those found in blood.

This receptor was identified in a middle-aged woman in good health. Some clones in this sample may be carry-over from other donors' samples. The J gene is TRBJ2-1, the V gene TRBV7-9, with 11 bases aligning to TRBD2. Sequenced: PBMCs. CDR3 DNA sequence: TGTGCCAGCAGCCCGGGACTAGCGGACGAGGAGCAGTTCTTC. The encoded protein is CASSPGLADEEQFF.